The TCR beta chain under discussion was sequenced for a study of blood T cell repertoires in COVID-19. Overall study context: The United States, Italy and Spain provided the acute and convalescent COVID-19 samples. Sources were T cells, B-cell-depleted T cells, or PBMCs; the material itself was cDNA or gDNA.

V was clipped by 1 base and J by 5 bases, with 21 bases between them. Germline V lookup: CDR1 WNHNN, CDR2 SYGVQD (reference sequence). The CDR3 is 18 residues long. Per the study methods: How many nucleated cells were present was estimated from reference gene primer amplification. Only in-frame clones appear in the TCRdb table, and some are missing; sequencing was by immunoSEQ multiplex PCR. The V and J calls and clone size were taken over from that table, and D and trimming were inferred from the DNA. The repertoire has 70,000 to 85,000 clones, about 88% of them found once; the top ten carry 2.5% to 3%.

This TCR was recovered from a man between 65 and 80 years old with active or convalescent COVID-19. Sample: peripheral blood. The J gene is TRBJ2-4, the V gene TRBV10-1, with D uncertain. CDR3 sequence reads: CASSEYARNPNLENIQYF. The CDR3 coding sequence is TGCGCCAGCAGTGAGTATGCCAGAAACCCGAATTTGGAAAACATTCAGTACTTC.